This entry concerns a single T cell receptor beta chain. The antigen is not known. Primed by a sample-barcoded 5' primer and a J-beta primer mix, a second PCR proceeded for 7 to 11 cycles. One entry per CDR3 protein, called by TCRdb with MiXCR from the 5' RACE reads. The table shows 700,000 to 950,000 distinct CDR3 sequences, with 58% occurring only once. The sample originates from a study of blood T cells in healthy people across ages. For the study at large: Using template switching, researchers captured about one barcoded beta molecule for each two T cells.

Every sample gave at least 5.5 micrograms of total RNA when it was extracted. Per germline, CDR1 LGHDT and CDR2 YNNKEL (reference sequence). This CDR3 has 12 amino acids. The V end lost 1 base, the J end lost 8 bases, and 6 bases lay between the germline ends. The study's findings and limits: Underestimates were what the diversity estimates from one million T cells were considered to be.

J is TRBJ2-1 and V is TRBV3-1; no reliable D call. Sequencing was done on a sample of blood. The sequence derives from a young man in good health. The CDR3 nucleotides read TGTGCCAGCAGCCAAGTTTTTTATGAGCAGTTCTTC. The encoded protein is CASSQVFYEQFF.